The present T cell receptor beta chain was sequenced within a study of cytomegalovirus exposure and HLA in healthy donors. The germline CDR1 and CDR2 sequences are SGHDT and YYEEEE. The CDR3 is made up of 14 amino acids. Trimming stripped 0 bases from V and 2 bases from J, with 8 bases between. General study findings and limits: CMV serostatus stood as the only immune exposure information on hand.

13 Jbeta primers and 60 Vbeta primers were used for the PCR. Profiled with immunoSEQ multiplex PCR; TCRdb holds only in-frame clones, not every one. The sample has some 160,000 clones, around 84% seen once. As to this clone: Its cognate antigen is unknown.

This chain joins TRBV5-6 and TRBJ2-5, with D perhaps TRBD1 (5 bases). What was sequenced was PBMCs. This TCR was sampled from a boy aged 2 to 9 in good health and CMV-seronegative. CDR3 in DNA: TGTGCCAGCAGCTTGGTAGGGGCTCAAGAGACCCAGTACTTC. Protein sequence: CASSLVGAQETQYF.